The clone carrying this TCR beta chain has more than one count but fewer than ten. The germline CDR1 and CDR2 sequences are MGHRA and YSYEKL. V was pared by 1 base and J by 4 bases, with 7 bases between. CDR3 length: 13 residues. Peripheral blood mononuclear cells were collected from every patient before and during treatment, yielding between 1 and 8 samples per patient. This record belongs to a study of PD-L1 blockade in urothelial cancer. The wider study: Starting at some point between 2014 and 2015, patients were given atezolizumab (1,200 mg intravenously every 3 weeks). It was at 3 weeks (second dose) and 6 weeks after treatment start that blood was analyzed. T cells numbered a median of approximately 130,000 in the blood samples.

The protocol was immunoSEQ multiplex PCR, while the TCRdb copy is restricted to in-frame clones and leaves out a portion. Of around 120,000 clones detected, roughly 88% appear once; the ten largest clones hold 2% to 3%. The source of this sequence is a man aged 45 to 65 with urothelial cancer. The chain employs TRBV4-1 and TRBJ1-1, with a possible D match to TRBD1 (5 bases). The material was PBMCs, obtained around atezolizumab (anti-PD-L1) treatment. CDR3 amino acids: CASSQGQGTEAFF. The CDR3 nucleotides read TGCGCCAGCAGCCAAGGGCAGGGCACTGAAGCTTTCTTT.